What follows is one TCR beta chain and its context. Both 60 Vbeta primers and 13 Jbeta primers went into the PCR. The repertoire was sequenced with immunoSEQ multiplex PCR; TCRdb's copy has only in-frame clones and lacks some. The profile shows roughly 90,000 clones, about four fifths of them singletons. CDR3 length equals 14 residues. The V gene's germline CDR1 is MDHEN and CDR2 SYDVKM. The V gene lost 2 bases and the J gene lost 7 bases, with 14 bases spanning the gap. This entry is derived from a study of cytomegalovirus exposure and HLA in healthy donors. The chain is built from TRBV28 and TRBJ1-2; no clear D. The clonotype was recovered from a man aged 18 to 30 in good health and CMV-seronegative. The sequenced sample was PBMCs. The CDR3, as DNA: TGTGCCAGCAGTTTAGGTGCGGGTACTATTGGCTACACCTTC. Residues: CASSLGAGTIGYTF.